This is a list of T cell receptor beta chains from one sample in a study of cytomegalovirus exposure and HLA in healthy donors. This table comes from immunoSEQ multiplex PCR, and its TCRdb copy is limited to in-frame clones, with some not included. The sample consists of tens of thousands of clones, more than 60% of them appearing once. Sequencing was performed on PBMCs. The receptors originated from a male donor in good health and CMV-seropositive. The CDR3 runs from the conserved cysteine through the conserved F or W. A D gene is named only where the DNA matches it firmly. Clone size, where shown, is once, few, many, or a class for clones that have expanded.

size	V	J	D	CDR3	DNA
.	TRBV6-5	TRBJ1-2	.	CASSQGFGYTF	TGTGCCAGCAGTCAGGGGTTTGGCTACACCTTC
.	TRBV7-9	TRBJ1-6	.	CASSQRDGTNSPLHF	TGTGCCAGCAGCCAAAGGGACGGGACAAATTCACCCCTCCACTTT
.	TRBV5-4	TRBJ1-2	.	CASSLAGEGYTF	TGTGCCAGCAGCTTGGCAGGGGAAGGCTACACCTTC
.	TRBV7-2	TRBJ1-2	.	CASSPYVQGLGYTF	TGTGCCAGCAGCCCCTATGTTCAGGGTTTGGGCTACACCTTC
few	TRBV5-6	TRBJ1-2	.	CASSLENRYNYGYTF	TGTGCCAGCAGCTTGGAGAACAGATATAACTATGGCTACACCTTC
.	TRBV2	TRBJ1-1	TRBD1	CASSVLLYRDRDTEAFF	TGTGCCAGCAGTGTTCTCCTTTACCGGGACAGGGACACTGAAGCTTTCTTT
.	TRBV6-5	TRBJ1-6	.	CASSTGTIYNSPLHF	TGTGCCAGCAGTACAGGGACGATCTATAATTCACCCCTCCACTTT
once	TRBV18	TRBJ2-1	.	CARSGLNNEQFF	TGTGCCCGCTCGGGACTGAACAATGAGCAGTTCTTC
.	TRBV7-3	TRBJ2-7	TRBD2	CASSLTSGRARIYEQYF	TGTGCCAGCAGCTTGACTAGCGGGAGGGCCCGGATTTACGAGCAGTACTTC
.	TRBV7-3	TRBJ2-2	TRBD1	CASSAGTGGFAGELFF	TGTGCCAGCAGCGCCGGGACAGGGGGATTTGCCGGGGAGCTGTTTTTT
.	TRBV28	TRBJ2-1	TRBD1	CASNTLTGRNEQFF	TGTGCCAGCAACACATTGACAGGGCGCAATGAGCAGTTCTTC
.	TRBV30	TRBJ2-3	.	CAWSALGGFADTQYF	TGTGCCTGGAGTGCCCTTGGGGGGTTTGCAGATACGCAGTATTTT
.	TRBV29-1	TRBJ1-1	TRBD1	CSVAPSTGANTEAFF	TGCAGCGTTGCGCCATCGACAGGGGCGAACACTGAAGCTTTCTTT
.	TRBV7-7	TRBJ2-5	TRBD2	CASSLARASGGETQYF	TGTGCCAGCAGCTTAGCGAGGGCTAGCGGAGGAGAGACCCAGTACTTC
.	TRBV29-1	TRBJ1-4	TRBD1	CSDRTGEAEKLFF	TGCAGCGATCGGACAGGGGAAGCTGAAAAACTGTTTTTT
.	TRBV28	TRBJ2-5	.	CASSSVETQYF	TGTGCCAGCAGTTCAGTAGAGACCCAGTACTTC
few	TRBV7-2	TRBJ1-2	.	CASSPGPRGYTF	TGTGCCAGCAGCCCAGGTCCCCGTGGCTACACCTTC
.	TRBV5-1	TRBJ2-6	TRBD2	CASSSRTSGGPVKGSGANVLTF	TGCGCCAGCAGCTCCCGGACTAGCGGGGGCCCTGTAAAAGGCTCTGGGGCCAACGTCCTGACTTTC
.	TRBV11-2	TRBJ2-3	TRBD2	CASSLGSGDTQYF	TGTGCCAGCAGCTTAGGTAGCGGGGATACGCAGTATTTT
.	TRBV7-9	TRBJ2-3	.	CASSGAADTQYF	TGTGCCAGCAGCGGGGCGGCCGATACGCAGTATTTT
few	TRBV25-1	TRBJ1-5	TRBD1	CASSHSGTGNQPQHF	TGTGCCAGCAGCCACTCCGGGACAGGCAATCAGCCCCAGCATTTT
few	TRBV7-9	TRBJ2-7	.	CASSRPGGEQYF	TGTGCCAGCAGCCGGCCTGGCGGGGAGCAGTACTTC
.	TRBV7-9	TRBJ1-4	.	CASSLPRGRGEEKLFF	TGTGCCAGCAGCTTACCCCGGGGCAGGGGAGAAGAAAAACTGTTTTTT
.	TRBV2	TRBJ2-1	TRBD2	CASSEATSGGAWDEQFF	TGTGCCAGCAGTGAGGCGACTAGCGGGGGGGCCTGGGATGAGCAGTTCTTC
once	TRBV30	TRBJ2-7	TRBD2	CAWSVRGGGYEQYF	TGTGCCTGGAGTGTACGTGGGGGGGGCTACGAGCAGTACTTC
.	TRBV2	TRBJ1-5	.	CASSEAGPAPNQPQHF	TGTGCCAGCAGTGAAGCGGGGCCAGCCCCAAATCAGCCCCAGCATTTT
.	TRBV30	TRBJ1-2	.	CAWNDSPYRYTF	TGTGCCTGGAATGACAGCCCCTATCGCTACACCTTC
.	TRBV19	TRBJ2-6	.	CASSMRFSGANVLTF	TGTGCCAGTAGTATGCGGTTCTCTGGGGCCAACGTCCTGACTTTC
.	TRBV19	TRBJ1-4	TRBD1	CASSIDRVSEKLFF	TGTGCCAGTAGTATCGACAGGGTCAGCGAAAAACTGTTTTTT
.	TRBV19	TRBJ1-5	TRBD1	CASSNTGGLRGWWNQPQHF	TGTGCCAGTAGCAACACAGGGGGGCTTCGAGGGTGGTGGAATCAGCCCCAGCATTTT
.	TRBV5-4	TRBJ2-7	TRBD2	CASSSREGLAGVEQYF	TGTGCCAGCAGCTCCCGTGAGGGACTAGCGGGGGTCGAGCAGTACTTC
few	TRBV2	TRBJ1-5	TRBD1	CASSLGQLSNQPQHF	TGTGCCAGCAGTTTGGGACAGCTCAGCAATCAGCCCCAGCATTTT
.	TRBV13	TRBJ1-1	.	CASSLGARGTEAFF	TGTGCCAGCAGCTTAGGAGCCAGGGGCACTGAAGCTTTCTTT